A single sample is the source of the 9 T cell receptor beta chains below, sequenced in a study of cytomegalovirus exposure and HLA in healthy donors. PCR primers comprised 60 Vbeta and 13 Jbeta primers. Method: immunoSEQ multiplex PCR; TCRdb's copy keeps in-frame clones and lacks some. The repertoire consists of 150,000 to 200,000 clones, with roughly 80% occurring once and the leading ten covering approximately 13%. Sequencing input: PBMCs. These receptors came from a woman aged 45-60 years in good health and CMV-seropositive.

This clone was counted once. CDR3 nucleotide sequence: TGTGCCAGTAGTATACCCGGACAGCACAATGAGCAGTTCTTC. This encodes CASSIPGQHNEQFF. The chain employs TRBV19 and TRBJ2-1; D possibly corresponds to TRBD1 (6 bases). The V gene's germline CDR1 is LNHDA and CDR2 SQIVND (reference sequence). This CDR3 is built from 14 residues. V was pared by 2 bases and J by 5 bases, with 10 bases between.

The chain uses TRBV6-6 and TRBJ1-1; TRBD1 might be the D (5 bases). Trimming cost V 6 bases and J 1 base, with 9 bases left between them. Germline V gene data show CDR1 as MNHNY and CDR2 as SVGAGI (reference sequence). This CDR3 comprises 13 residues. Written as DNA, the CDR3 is TGTGCCAGCAGGGCTCAGGGGAACACTGAAGCTTTCTTT. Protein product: CASRAQGNTEAFF.

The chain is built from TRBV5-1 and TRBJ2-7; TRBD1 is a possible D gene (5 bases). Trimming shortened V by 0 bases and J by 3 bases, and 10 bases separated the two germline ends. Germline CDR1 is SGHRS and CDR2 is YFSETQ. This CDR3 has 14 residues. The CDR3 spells CASSLAGLDYEQYF. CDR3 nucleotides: TGCGCCAGCAGCTTGGCAGGGCTGGACTACGAGCAGTACTTC.

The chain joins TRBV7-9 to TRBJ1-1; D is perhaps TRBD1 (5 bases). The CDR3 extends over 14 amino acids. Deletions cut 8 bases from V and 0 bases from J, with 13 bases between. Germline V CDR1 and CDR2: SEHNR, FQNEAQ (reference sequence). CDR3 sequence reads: CASETPGMNTEAFF. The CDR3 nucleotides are TGTGCCAGCGAGACGCCAGGGATGAACACTGAAGCTTTCTTT.

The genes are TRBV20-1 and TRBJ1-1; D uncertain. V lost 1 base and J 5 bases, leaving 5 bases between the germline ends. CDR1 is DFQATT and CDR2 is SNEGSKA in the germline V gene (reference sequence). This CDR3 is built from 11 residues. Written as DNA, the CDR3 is TGCAGTGCTAGAGCACGGACTGAAGCTTTCTTT. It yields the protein CSARARTEAFF.

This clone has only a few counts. DNA of the CDR3: TGTGCCAGCAGGTCCATTCGGACAGCTATGAACACTGAAGCTTTCTTT. Residues: CASRSIRTAMNTEAFF. The rearrangement joins TRBV28 to TRBJ1-1, with D perhaps matching TRBD1 (6 bases). The CDR3 spans 16 residues. V was clipped by 6 bases and J by 0 bases, with 17 bases between them. Germline CDR1 reads MDHEN; CDR2 reads SYDVKM.

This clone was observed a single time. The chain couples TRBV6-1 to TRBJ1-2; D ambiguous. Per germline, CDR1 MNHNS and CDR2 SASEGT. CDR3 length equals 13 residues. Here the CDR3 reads CASQARTNYGYTF. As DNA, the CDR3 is TGTGCTAGTCAAGCAAGAACTAACTATGGCTACACCTTC.

The CDR3 DNA is TGCGCCAGCAGTCAATGCGGGACAGAGCCCACAGATACGCAGTATTTT. It codes for CASSQCGTEPTDTQYF. V and J are TRBV23-1 and TRBJ2-3; D perhaps matches TRBD1 (7 bases). TRBV23-1 is an ORF for which the function is uncertain. Trimming removed 1 base at V and 2 bases at J, with 13 bases between. The length of the CDR3 is 16 residues.

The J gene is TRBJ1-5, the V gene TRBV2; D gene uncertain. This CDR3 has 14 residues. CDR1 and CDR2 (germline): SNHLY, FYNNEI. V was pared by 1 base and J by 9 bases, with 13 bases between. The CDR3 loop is CASSEGEELRPQHF. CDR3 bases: TGTGCCAGCAGTGAAGGGGAGGAACTTCGGCCCCAGCATTTT.